This passage covers 18 T cell receptor beta chains from one sample sequenced in a study of response to subunit inactivated influenza vaccine (dated by TCRdb to 2016 to 2019). Preparation of the library involved RT-PCR. Instrument on record: Illumina HiSeq 2500. TCRdb reprocessed the public reads (quality trimming at Q25 with fastp, clone calling with MiXCR) and kept in-frame beta chains. CDR3 protein duplicates are merged, each entry listing the most common genes and DNA. This sample gives roughly 500,000 distinct CDR3 sequences in total; about 15% of them show up just once. Clones ranked in the top ten supply roughly 3.1% of the sample. The material was CD4+ T cells sorted from PBMCs, obtained around 25 months after vaccination. Receptors originate from a man between 50 and 75 years old who received an inactivated influenza vaccine. Donor details come from another sample of the same person, matched by shared clones.

V gene TRBV28 combines with J gene TRBJ2-7, with 9 bases matching TRBD2. V gave up 2 bases and J gave up 2 bases; unmatched junction bases: 4. Per the germline V gene, CDR1 is MDHEN and CDR2 is SYDVKM. The CDR3 has 15 amino acids. In DNA form, the CDR3 reads TGTGCCAGCAGTTTACTAGCGGGAAGAGCCTACGAGCAGTACTTC. Translated, it gives CASSLLAGRAYEQYF.

This clonotype has more than one count but fewer than ten. The chain joins TRBV3-1 to TRBJ1-2; TRBD1 matches at 8 bases. Per germline, CDR1 LGHDT and CDR2 YNNKEL (reference sequence). V dropped 3 bases and J dropped 2; count of bases not matched to a gene: 20. This CDR3 is 20 amino acids long. The CDR3 DNA sequence: TGTGCCAGCAGCCAGGAAACTACAGGGGGGGGGTCTGAGAGGAACTATGGCTACACCTTC. Protein sequence: CASSQETTGGGSERNYGYTF.

CDR3 sequence: CASMVASNQPQHF. CDR3 coding DNA: TGCGCCAGCATGGTGGCTAGCAATCAGCCCCAGCATTTT. The genes are TRBV10-2 and TRBJ1-5, with D hard to call. The germline V gene has CDR1 WSHSY and CDR2 SAAADI. This CDR3 comprises 13 residues. Trimming took off 7 bases at V and 0 bases at J, with 7 bases between the two ends.

A note on this clonotype: Given a much more abundant clone one base away, this may be a read error. This sequence joins TRBV20-1 and TRBJ1-1; D unclear. Looked up from germline, CDR1 is DFQATT and CDR2 is SNEGSKA (reference sequence). This CDR3 region has 14 residues. As DNA, the CDR3 is TGCAGTGCTAGAGGGACGGTGATGAACTCTGAAGCTTTCTTT. Residues: CSARGTVMNSEAFF.

This clonotype has only a few counts. The chain couples TRBV11-2 to TRBJ2-6; D is unclear. Germline assignment: CDR1 SGHAT and CDR2 FQNNGV. This CDR3 spans 18 amino acids. V lost 5 bases and J lost 0, with 17 bases in between. This chain's CDR3 is CASSLKPTPNSGANVLTF. The CDR3 region has the DNA TGTGCCAGCAGCCTAAAACCGACACCGAACTCTGGGGCCAACGTCCTGACTTTC.

This clonotype has at least ten counts. The chain employs TRBV3-1 and TRBJ2-5; unclear D gene. CDR3 length equals 13 residues. Germline V gives CDR1 LGHDT, CDR2 YNNKEL (reference sequence). The V end lost 4 bases, the J end lost 5 bases, and 11 bases lay between the germline ends. CDR3 bases: TGTGCCAGCAGCCCCTCCACCAGGGAGACCCAGTACTTC. Encoded protein: CASSPSTRETQYF.

CDR3 amino acids: CAAKELAGVYEQFF. The CDR3 coding sequence is TGTGCCGCTAAGGAACTAGCGGGAGTCTATGAGCAGTTCTTC. The chain employs TRBV6-2 or TRBV6-3 and TRBJ2-1; 11 bases agree with TRBD2. The J segment lost 8 bases and the V segment lost 11 bases, leaving 11 bases of the junction unmatched. The CDR3 runs 14 residues. Germline V gene sequence: CDR1 MNHEY, CDR2 SVGEGT.

The rearrangement uses TRBV29-1 and TRBJ2-7; D may be TRBD1 or TRBD2 (6 bases each). The V end was cut by 4 bases, the J end by 4 bases, with 14 bases between. Per germline, CDR1 SQVTM and CDR2 ANQGSEA. CDR3 length equals 13 residues. CDR3: CSVAGAGGYEQYF. The CDR3 DNA follows: TGCAGCGTTGCAGGGGCCGGGGGATACGAGCAGTACTTC.

This rearrangement joins TRBV28 to TRBJ2-1; 10 positions match TRBD2. This CDR3 has 18 amino acids. V lost 5 bases, J lost 3 bases, and 13 bases stayed unmatched. In germline, CDR1 is MDHEN, CDR2 SYDVKM. The CDR3 loop is CASSPPPLLAGFYNEQFF. In nucleotides, the CDR3 is TGTGCCAGCAGTCCCCCACCTTTACTAGCGGGATTCTACAATGAGCAGTTCTTC.

In this sample, this clonotype turned up a few times. The chain recombines TRBV10-3 with TRBJ2-3; the D gene is possibly TRBD2 (5 bases). The CDR3 sequence is 14 residues long. The germline V gene has CDR1 ENHRY and CDR2 SYGVKD. The V and J ends lost 4 bases and 2 bases respectively, with 10 bases between them. The CDR3 nucleotides read TGTGCCATCAGTGTTGGCGGGTACACAGATACGCAGTATTTT. It yields the protein CAISVGGYTDTQYF.

CDR3 in amino acids: CASSEASSTSAEQYF. The DNA for the CDR3 is TGTGCCAGCAGTGAAGCCTCTTCGACTAGCGCGGAGCAGTACTTC. The chain links TRBV2 to TRBJ2-7; 8 bases match TRBD2. This CDR3 comprises 15 residues. V lost 0 bases and J lost 7; bases outside the gene matches: 8. The V gene's germline CDR1 is SNHLY and CDR2 FYNNEI.

This sequence joins TRBV7-7 and TRBJ2-7, with unresolved D. The germline gives CDR1 SSHAT, CDR2 FNYEAQ (reference sequence). V was clipped by 8 bases and J by 0 bases, with 14 bases between them. This CDR3 spans 14 amino acids. CDR3 in amino acids: CASQKDPGSYEQYF. The CDR3 nucleotides read TGTGCCAGCCAAAAAGATCCCGGCTCCTACGAGCAGTACTTC.

This clonotype was seen more than once but under ten times. The V gene is TRBV7-3, the J gene TRBJ2-1, with 9 bases fitting TRBD1. CDR3 size: 14 residues. Germline CDR1 SGHTA, CDR2 FQGTGA. With V trimmed by 5 bases and J by 6 bases, 5 bases remained unmatched. The CDR3 loop is CASSIQGAGNEQFF. As DNA, the CDR3 is TGTGCCAGCAGCATACAGGGGGCCGGCAATGAGCAGTTCTTC.

A few counts support this clonotype. This chain uses TRBV9 with TRBJ2-5; D may be TRBD2 (6 bases). Trimming cost V 4 bases and J 0 bases, with 16 bases left between them. CDR1 and CDR2 (germline): SGDLS, YYNGEE. CDR3 length equals 16 residues. DNA for the CDR3: TGTGCCAGCAGCCCCCGGGGGTCCGGATACCAAGAGACCCAGTACTTC. Translated, it gives CASSPRGSGYQETQYF.

This clonotype was seen many times. The V and J genes are TRBV9 and TRBJ1-1; D remains ambiguous. This CDR3 has 13 amino acids. Germline V gene data show CDR1 as SGDLS and CDR2 as YYNGEE. The V and J ends lost 2 bases and 5 bases respectively, with 10 bases between them. The CDR3 DNA is TGTGCCAGCAGCGTCACATGGAGTACTGAAGCTTTCTTT. As protein: CASSVTWSTEAFF.

This clonotype was counted only a few times. This chain joins TRBV12-3 or TRBV12-4 and TRBJ2-7; 8 bases fit TRBD1. The CDR3 is 15 residues long. V dropped 6 bases and J dropped 3; count of bases not matched to a gene: 10. This CDR3 reads CASSSRMGTGYEQYF. The CDR3, as DNA: TGTGCCAGCAGCTCAAGGATGGGGACAGGCTACGAGCAGTACTTC.

The chain couples TRBV20-1 to TRBJ2-4, with 12 nucleotides matching TRBD2. J was trimmed by 0 bases and V by 2 bases; bases with no gene match: 2. The CDR3 loop spans 16 amino acids. Germline V CDR1 and CDR2: DFQATT, SNEGSKA (reference sequence). CDR3 amino acids: CSARRLAGVAKNIQYF. CDR3 DNA sequence: TGCAGTGCTAGAAGACTAGCGGGAGTAGCCAAAAACATTCAGTACTTC.

This sequence joins TRBV10-3 and TRBJ2-7; no reliable D call. Germline-derived CDR1 and CDR2 are ENHRY and SYGVKD. There are 14 residues in the CDR3. V was trimmed by 2 bases and J by 7 bases, leaving 15 bases between them. CDR3 protein: CAISEARAPREQYF. The CDR3 DNA is TGTGCCATCAGTGAGGCTCGCGCTCCTAGGGAGCAGTACTTC.